The source of this T cell receptor (beta chain) is a study of T-cell memory formation after mild COVID-19. The germline V gene encodes CDR1 SEHNR and CDR2 FQNEAQ (reference sequence). The CDR3 is 16 residues long. Trimming removed 6 bases from V and 1 base from J, with 17 bases in between. Using its own MiXCR run on the 5' RACE reads, TCRdb lists one record per CDR3 protein. The profile covers approximately 88,000 distinct CDR3 sequences, with roughly 25% appearing a single time and roughly 40% taken by the ten largest. The J gene is TRBJ2-3, the V gene TRBV7-9, with TRBD2 as a possible D gene (5 bases). This clonotype was obtained from a man aged 18 to 29 who had mild COVID-19 (a few samples of this study predate the infection). Cell type and time point are not known. Specimen: PBMCs or a T cell subset sorted from them (not recorded which). The CDR3 spells CASSSSEGSGTDTQYF. The CDR3 DNA reads TGTGCCAGCAGTTCCAGCGAGGGTAGTGGCACAGATACGCAGTATTTT.